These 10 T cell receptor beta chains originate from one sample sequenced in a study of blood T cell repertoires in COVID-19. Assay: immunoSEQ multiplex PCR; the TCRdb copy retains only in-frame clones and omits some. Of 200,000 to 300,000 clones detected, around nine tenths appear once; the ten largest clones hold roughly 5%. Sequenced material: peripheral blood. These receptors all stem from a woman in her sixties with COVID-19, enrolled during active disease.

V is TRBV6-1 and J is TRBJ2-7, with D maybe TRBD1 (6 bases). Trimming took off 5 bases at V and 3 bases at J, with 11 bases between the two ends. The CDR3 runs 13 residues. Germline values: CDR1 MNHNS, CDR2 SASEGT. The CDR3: CASSWGTFYEQYF. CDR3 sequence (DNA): TGTGCCAGCAGTTGGGGGACATTCTACGAGCAGTACTTC.

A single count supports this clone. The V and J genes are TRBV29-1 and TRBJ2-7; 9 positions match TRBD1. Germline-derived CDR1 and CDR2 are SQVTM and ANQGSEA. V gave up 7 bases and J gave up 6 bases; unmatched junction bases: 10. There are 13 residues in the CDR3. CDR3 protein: CSAGTGRWSEQYF. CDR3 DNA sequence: TGCAGCGCGGGGACAGGGAGATGGTCCGAGCAGTACTTC.

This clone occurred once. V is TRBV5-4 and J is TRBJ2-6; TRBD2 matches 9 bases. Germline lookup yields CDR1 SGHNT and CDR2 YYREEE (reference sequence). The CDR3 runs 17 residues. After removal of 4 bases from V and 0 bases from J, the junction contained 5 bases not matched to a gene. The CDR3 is CASSPLAGTSGANVLTF. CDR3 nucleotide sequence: TGTGCCAGCAGCCCTCTAGCGGGGACCTCTGGGGCCAACGTCCTGACTTTC.

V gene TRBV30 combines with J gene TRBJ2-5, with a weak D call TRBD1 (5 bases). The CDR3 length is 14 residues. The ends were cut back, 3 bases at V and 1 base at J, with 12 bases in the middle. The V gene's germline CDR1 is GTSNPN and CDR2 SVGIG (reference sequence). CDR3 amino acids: CAWSRAGIQETQYF. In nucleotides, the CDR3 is TGTGCCTGGAGCCGCGCAGGGATCCAAGAGACCCAGTACTTC.

CDR3 nucleotides: TGTGCCAGCAGTCCCCCAGACAGGGCCTCTGGAAACACCATATATTTT. It translates to CASSPPDRASGNTIYF. This chain connects TRBV6-6 to TRBJ1-3, with 7 nucleotides matching TRBD1. V trimming: 5 bases; J trimming: 0 bases; junction bases outside the gene matches: 7. CDR1 is MNHNY and CDR2 is SVGAGI in the germline V gene (reference sequence). The CDR3 extends over 16 amino acids.

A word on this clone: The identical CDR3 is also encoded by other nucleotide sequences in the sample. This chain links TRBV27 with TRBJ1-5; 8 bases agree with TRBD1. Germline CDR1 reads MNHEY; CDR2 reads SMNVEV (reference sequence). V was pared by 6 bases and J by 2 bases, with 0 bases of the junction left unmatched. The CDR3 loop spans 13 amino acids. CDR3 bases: TGTGCCAGCAGGACAGGGGGCAATCAGCCCCAGCATTTT. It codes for CASRTGGNQPQHF.

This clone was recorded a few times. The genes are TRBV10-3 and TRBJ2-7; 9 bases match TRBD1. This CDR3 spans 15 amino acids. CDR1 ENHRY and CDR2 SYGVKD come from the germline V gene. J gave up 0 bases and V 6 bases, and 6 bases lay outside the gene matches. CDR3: CAIRNRDRDSYEQYF. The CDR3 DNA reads TGTGCCATCAGGAACCGGGACAGGGACTCCTACGAGCAGTACTTC.

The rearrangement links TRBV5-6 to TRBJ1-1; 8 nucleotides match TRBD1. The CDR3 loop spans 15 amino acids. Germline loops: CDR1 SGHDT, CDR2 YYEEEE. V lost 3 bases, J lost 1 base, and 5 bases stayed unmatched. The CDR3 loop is CASSSRDRRNTEAFF. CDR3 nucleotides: TGTGCCAGCAGCTCACGGGACAGGAGGAACACTGAAGCTTTCTTT.

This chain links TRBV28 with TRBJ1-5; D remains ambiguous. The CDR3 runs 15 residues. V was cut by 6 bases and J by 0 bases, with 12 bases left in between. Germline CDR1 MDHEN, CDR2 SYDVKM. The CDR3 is CASSRRGSSNQPQHF. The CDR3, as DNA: TGTGCCAGCAGCCGGAGAGGGTCTAGCAATCAGCCCCAGCATTTT.

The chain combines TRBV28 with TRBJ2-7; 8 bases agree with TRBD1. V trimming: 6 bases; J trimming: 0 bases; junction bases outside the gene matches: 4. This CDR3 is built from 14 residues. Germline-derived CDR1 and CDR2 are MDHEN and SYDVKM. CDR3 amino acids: CASRSRGRSYEQYF. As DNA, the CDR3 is TGTGCCAGCAGATCCAGGGGGCGCTCCTACGAGCAGTACTTC.